Below, one T cell receptor beta chain is given with its context. This record comes from a study of blood T cell repertoires in COVID-19. Study-level information: T cells, B-cell-depleted T cells, or PBMCs supplied cDNA or gDNA.

As originally analysed: Researchers report that nucleated cell counts were estimated from reference gene primer amplification. Clones were read by immunoSEQ multiplex PCR, and TCRdb kept only the in-frame ones, dropping some. D and trimming come from the DNA, and the V and J calls and clone size come from that table. Among 85,000 to 100,000 clones listed, over 70% were seen once. V dropped 4 bases and J dropped 4 bases, with 11 bases sitting between them. In germline, CDR1 is MGHRA, CDR2 YSYEKL. CDR3 length: 13 amino acids. The sequenced material came from peripheral blood. The TCR was taken from a man aged 45-60 years who had recovered from COVID-19. V is TRBV4-1 and J is TRBJ2-7; weak D call: TRBD1 (6 bases). This CDR3 is CASSPQGLYEQYF. DNA for the CDR3: TGCGCCAGCAGCCCGCAGGGGCTGTACGAGCAGTACTTC.